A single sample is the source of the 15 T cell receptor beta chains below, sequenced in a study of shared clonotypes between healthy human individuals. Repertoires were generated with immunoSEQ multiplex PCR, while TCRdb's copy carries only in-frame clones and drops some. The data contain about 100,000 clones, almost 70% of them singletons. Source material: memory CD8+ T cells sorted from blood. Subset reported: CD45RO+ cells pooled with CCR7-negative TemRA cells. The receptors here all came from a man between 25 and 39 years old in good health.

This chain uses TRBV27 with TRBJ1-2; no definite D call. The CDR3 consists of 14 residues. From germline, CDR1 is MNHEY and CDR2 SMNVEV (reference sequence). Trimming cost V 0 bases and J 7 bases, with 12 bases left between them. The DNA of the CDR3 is TGTGCCAGCAGTTTATCCACAGTGTCCTCTGGCTACACCTTC. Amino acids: CASSLSTVSSGYTF.

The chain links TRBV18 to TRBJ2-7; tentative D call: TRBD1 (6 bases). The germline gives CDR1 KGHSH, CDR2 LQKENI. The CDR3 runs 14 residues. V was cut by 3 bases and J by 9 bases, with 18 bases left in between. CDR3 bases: TGTGCCAGCTCACCTAATCAGGGGAATAATGGGCAGTACTTC. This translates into CASSPNQGNNGQYF.

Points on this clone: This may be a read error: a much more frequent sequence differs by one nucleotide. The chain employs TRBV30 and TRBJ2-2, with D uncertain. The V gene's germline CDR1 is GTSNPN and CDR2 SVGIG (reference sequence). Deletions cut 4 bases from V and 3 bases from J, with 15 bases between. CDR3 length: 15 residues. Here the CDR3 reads CAWKRGRRDTGELFF. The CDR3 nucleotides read TGTGCCTGGAAAAGAGGTAGACGGGACACCGGGGAGCTGTTTTTT.

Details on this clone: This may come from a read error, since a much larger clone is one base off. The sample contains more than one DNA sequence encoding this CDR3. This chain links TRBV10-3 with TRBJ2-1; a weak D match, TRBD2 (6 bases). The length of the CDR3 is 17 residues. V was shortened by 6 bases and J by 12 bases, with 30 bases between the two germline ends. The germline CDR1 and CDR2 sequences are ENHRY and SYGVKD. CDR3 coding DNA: TGTGCCATCAGCGAGCGGGCATCCGGTGGCCGAGACCAGGTGCAGTTCTTC. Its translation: CAISERASGGRDQVQFF.

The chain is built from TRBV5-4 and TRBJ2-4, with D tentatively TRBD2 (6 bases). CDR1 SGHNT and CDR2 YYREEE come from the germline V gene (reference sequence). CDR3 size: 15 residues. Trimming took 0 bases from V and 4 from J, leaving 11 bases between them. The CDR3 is CASSLVGGKKNIQYF. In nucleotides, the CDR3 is TGTGCCAGCAGCTTGGTGGGGGGAAAGAAAAACATTCAGTACTTC.

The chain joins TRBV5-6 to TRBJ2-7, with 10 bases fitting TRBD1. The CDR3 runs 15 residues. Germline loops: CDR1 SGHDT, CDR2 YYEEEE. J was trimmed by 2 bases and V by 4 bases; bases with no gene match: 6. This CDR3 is CASSNPGQGTYEQYF. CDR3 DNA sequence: TGTGCCAGCAGCAACCCGGGACAGGGGACCTACGAGCAGTACTTC. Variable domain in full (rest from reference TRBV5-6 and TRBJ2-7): DAGVTQSPTHLIKTRGQQVTLRCSPKSGHDTVSWYQQALGQGPQFIFQYYEEEERQRGNFPDRFSGHQFPNYSSELNVNALLLGDSALYLCASSNPGQGTYEQYFGPGTRLTVT.

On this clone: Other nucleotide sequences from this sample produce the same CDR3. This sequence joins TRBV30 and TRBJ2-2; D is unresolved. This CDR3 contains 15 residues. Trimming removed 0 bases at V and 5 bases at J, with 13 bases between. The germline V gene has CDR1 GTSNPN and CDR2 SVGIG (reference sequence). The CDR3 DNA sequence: TGTGCCTGGAGTGTACCAGGCAGTAATACCGGGGAGCTGTTTTTT. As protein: CAWSVPGSNTGELFF.

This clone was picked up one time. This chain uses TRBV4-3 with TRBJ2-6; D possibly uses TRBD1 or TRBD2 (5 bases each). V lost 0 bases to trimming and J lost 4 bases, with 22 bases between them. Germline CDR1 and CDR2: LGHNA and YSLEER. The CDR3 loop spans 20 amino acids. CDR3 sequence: CASSQEGARASLGGANVLTF. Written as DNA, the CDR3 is TGCGCCAGCAGCCAAGAAGGGGCGCGGGCCTCCCTCGGCGGGGCCAACGTCCTGACTTTC.

CDR3 coding DNA: TGTGCCAGCTCACGAGCGGGATGGCGGGAATCCTACAATGAGCAGTTCTTC. Translation: CASSRAGWRESYNEQFF. The chain has TRBV18 and TRBJ2-1, with TRBD2 identical over 7 bases. Germline CDR1 is KGHSH and CDR2 is LQKENI. After removal of 4 bases from V and 1 base from J, the junction contained 10 bases not matched to a gene. The CDR3 runs 17 residues.

The chain's CDR3 is CASNPLGSTGELFF. CDR3 nucleotide sequence: TGTGCCAGCAACCCCCTGGGGAGCACCGGGGAGCTGTTTTTT. The V and J genes are TRBV27 and TRBJ2-2, with D maybe TRBD2 (5 bases). Trimming removed 7 bases from V and 4 bases from J, with 13 bases in between. In germline, CDR1 is MNHEY, CDR2 SMNVEV (reference sequence). CDR3 length: 14 residues.

CDR3: CASSEYRDSSYGYTF. The CDR3 nucleotides are TGTGCCAGCAGTGAGTACCGGGACAGCTCCTATGGCTACACCTTC. The chain combines TRBV27 with TRBJ1-2, with TRBD1 identical over 7 bases. The CDR3 has 15 amino acids. The V gene end was trimmed by 5 bases and the J gene end by 4 bases; junction bases not matched to a gene: 10. Germline values: CDR1 MNHEY, CDR2 SMNVEV (reference sequence).

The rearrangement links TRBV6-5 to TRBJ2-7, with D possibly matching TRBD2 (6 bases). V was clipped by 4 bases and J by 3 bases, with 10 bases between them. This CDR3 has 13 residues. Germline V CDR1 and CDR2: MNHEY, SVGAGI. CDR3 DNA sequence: TGTGCCAGCAGTTCCGGGAGCCACTACGAGCAGTACTTC. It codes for CASSSGSHYEQYF.

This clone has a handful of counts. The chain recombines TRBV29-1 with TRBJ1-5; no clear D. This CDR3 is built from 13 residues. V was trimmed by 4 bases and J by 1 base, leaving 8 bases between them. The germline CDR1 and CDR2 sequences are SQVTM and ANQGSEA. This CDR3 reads CSVGVESNQPQHF. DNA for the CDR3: TGCAGCGTTGGTGTTGAGAGCAATCAGCCCCAGCATTTT.

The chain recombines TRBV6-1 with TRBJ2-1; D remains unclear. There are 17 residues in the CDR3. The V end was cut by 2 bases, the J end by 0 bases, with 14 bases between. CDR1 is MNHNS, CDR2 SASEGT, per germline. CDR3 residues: CASSESFSGHSYNEQFF. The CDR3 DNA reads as TGTGCCAGCAGTGAATCATTTTCGGGTCACTCCTACAATGAGCAGTTCTTC.

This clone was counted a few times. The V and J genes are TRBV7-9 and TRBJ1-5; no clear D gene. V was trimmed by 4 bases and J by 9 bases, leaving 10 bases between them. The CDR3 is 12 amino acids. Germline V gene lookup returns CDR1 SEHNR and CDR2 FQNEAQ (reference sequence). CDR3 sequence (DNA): TGTGCCAGCAGCTACCCCCTGGGGCCCCAGCATTTT. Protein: CASSYPLGPQHF.